This TCR beta chain was retrieved from a study of CD8 T cells in Susac syndrome. For the study at large: Among the Susac syndrome patients who underwent sequencing, roughly six had clinically active disease, while about 8 of them were in remission. When blood was collected, patients with Susac syndrome were therapy-naive, were taking corticosteroids, or were receiving intravenous immunoglobulin alone.

Germline V gene data show CDR1 as KGHDR and CDR2 as SFDVKD. V lost 0 bases and J lost 1, with 16 bases in between. This CDR3 contains 18 residues. The T cells that were sequenced for TCR beta were CD8+ and CD4+ cells from blood. It was with random hexamers that 0.5 to 1 ug RNA was reverse transcribed. Multiplex PCR with immunoSEQ amplified the TCR beta CDR3 across 54 Vbeta and 13 Jbeta. MiXCR, applied by TCRdb to the immunoSEQ multiplex PCR reads, yields one record per CDR3 protein. The table shows approximately 260,000 distinct CDR3 sequences, with about 95% occurring only once. This chain uses TRBV24-1 with TRBJ2-3; D is perhaps TRBD1 (6 bases). Input material: CD4+ T cells from PBMCs. The sequence derives from a human donor with Susac syndrome. The CDR3 loop reads CATSDLPGTSGGTDTQYF. The DNA of the CDR3 is TGTGCCACCAGTGATTTGCCCGGGACATCAGGCGGCACAGATACGCAGTATTTT.